These 21 T cell receptor beta chains were all obtained from the same sample, sequenced in a study of blood T cell repertoires in COVID-19. Produced via immunoSEQ multiplex PCR; TCRdb's table is partial and in-frame only. The repertoire includes a few hundred thousand clones, 75% to 90% of them detected once, and around 3.4% sits in the top ten. The sample comprised peripheral blood. The source of these receptors is a woman aged 18 to 35 with acute or convalescent COVID-19.

This chain joins TRBV5-4 and TRBJ2-7; D is possibly TRBD1 (6 bases). This CDR3 has 15 amino acids. The germline V gene has CDR1 SGHNT and CDR2 YYREEE (reference sequence). Trimming removed 3 bases from V and 2 bases from J, with 15 bases in between. The CDR3: CASSWGRDITYEQYF. The CDR3 region has the DNA TGTGCCAGCAGCTGGGGCCGGGACATTACCTACGAGCAGTACTTC.

The chain recombines TRBV19 with TRBJ2-1, with TRBD2 identical over 7 bases. The CDR3 has 15 amino acids. Trimming removed 5 bases from V and 7 bases from J; junction bases left unmatched: 11. Germline V gene lookup returns CDR1 LNHDA and CDR2 SQIVND (reference sequence). The CDR3 protein is CASSRDYRPENEQFF. CDR3 DNA: TGTGCCAGTAGTCGGGACTATCGTCCGGAAAATGAGCAGTTCTTC.

V and J are TRBV29-1 and TRBJ2-6; 7 positions match TRBD1. The ends lost 6 bases at V and 1 base at J; junction bases unmatched: 3. Germline lookup yields CDR1 SQVTM and CDR2 ANQGSEA. The CDR3 contains 14 residues. The CDR3 nucleotides are TGCAGCGTGACAGGGAAATCTGGGGCCAACGTCCTGACTTTC. Its protein product is CSVTGKSGANVLTF.

The CDR3 region has the DNA TGTGCCAGCGGAACAGGGGGCGTGGAGACCCAGTACTTC. It translates to CASGTGGVETQYF. The V gene is TRBV6-5, the J gene TRBJ2-5; TRBD1 matches 9 bases. The germline gives CDR1 MNHEY, CDR2 SVGAGI. V lost 8 bases to trimming and J lost 5 bases; unmatched junction nucleotides: 6. There are 13 residues in the CDR3.

The rearrangement links TRBV28 to TRBJ2-7, with a weak D call TRBD1 (6 bases). V gave up 7 bases and J gave up 3 bases, with 16 bases separating them. CDR1 and CDR2 from the germline V gene are MDHEN and SYDVKM. The CDR3 is made up of 14 amino acids. In nucleotides, the CDR3 is TGTGCCAGCATCCCTGGGACACGATACTACGAGCAGTACTTC. This translates into CASIPGTRYYEQYF.

The rearrangement links TRBV28 to TRBJ2-7, with D perhaps matching TRBD2 (5 bases). Germline values: CDR1 MDHEN, CDR2 SYDVKM. The ends were cut back, 6 bases at V and 3 bases at J, with 24 bases in the middle. This CDR3 region has 17 residues. CDR3 sequence reads: CASSSGGQISGFYEQYF. The CDR3, as DNA: TGTGCCAGCAGCTCCGGAGGCCAGATAAGCGGATTCTACGAGCAGTACTTC.

This chain joins TRBV9 and TRBJ2-7; D is perhaps TRBD2 (6 bases). The V gene lost 0 bases and the J gene lost 5 bases, with 12 bases spanning the gap. Looked up from germline, CDR1 is SGDLS and CDR2 is YYNGEE. The CDR3 extends over 14 amino acids. CDR3 protein: CASSVGEEGHEQYF. CDR3 in DNA: TGTGCCAGCAGCGTAGGGGAGGAGGGCCACGAGCAGTACTTC.

The V and J genes are TRBV7-9 and TRBJ1-2, with 10 bases that match TRBD1. This CDR3 comprises 15 residues. V dropped 3 bases and J dropped 7; count of bases not matched to a gene: 8. Germline V gene data show CDR1 as SEHNR and CDR2 as FQNEAQ (reference sequence). CDR3 coding DNA: TGTGCCAGCAGCTTCCTGACAGGGGGCTCCTCTGGCTACACCTTC. Its translation: CASSFLTGGSSGYTF.

The rearrangement links TRBV5-5 to TRBJ2-5, with D tentatively TRBD2 (5 bases). Germline V gene data show CDR1 as SGHKS and CDR2 as YYEKEE (reference sequence). With 7 bases removed from V and 7 bases from J, the gap between germline ends came to 20 bases. This CDR3 has 14 residues. DNA of the CDR3: TGTGCCAGCGAAAAAGGCTCCGGGGTGGGGACCCAGTACTTC. The encoded protein is CASEKGSGVGTQYF. Together with reference TRBV5-5 and TRBJ2-5, the CDR3 gives the full variable domain: DAGVTQSPTHLIKTRGQQVTLRCSPISGHKSVSWYQQVLGQGPQFIFQYYEKEERGRGNFPDRFSARQFPNYSSELNVNALLLGDSALYLCASEKGSGVGTQYFGPGTRLLVL.

V usage is TRBV19 and J usage is TRBJ1-5; D is possibly TRBD1 (5 bases). This CDR3 has 16 amino acids. Trimming cost V 4 bases and J 1 base, with 14 bases left between them. Germline CDR1 LNHDA, CDR2 SQIVND (reference sequence). CDR3 amino acids: CASSNQGMGSNQPQHF. For the CDR3, the DNA is TGTGCCAGTAGTAATCAGGGTATGGGGAGCAATCAGCCCCAGCATTTT.

In this sample, this clone turned up once. This sequence joins TRBV6-5 and TRBJ2-5; the match to TRBD2 covers 8 bases. Germline V CDR1 and CDR2: MNHEY, SVGAGI. The CDR3 spans 14 residues. V lost 7 bases, J lost 7 bases, and 11 bases stayed unmatched. CDR3 in amino acids: CASTPRGGPSTQYF. The CDR3 DNA sequence: TGTGCCAGCACTCCCCGGGGGGGCCCGTCGACCCAGTACTTC.

The rearrangement uses TRBV19 and TRBJ2-3; 9 bases fit TRBD2. The CDR3 consists of 15 residues. V dropped 3 bases and J dropped 4; count of bases not matched to a gene: 5. Germline V gene lookup returns CDR1 LNHDA and CDR2 SQIVND (reference sequence). The chain's CDR3 is CASSISGLAADTQYF. CDR3 sequence (DNA): TGTGCCAGTAGTATCTCGGGACTAGCCGCAGATACGCAGTATTTT.

The chain carries TRBV18 and TRBJ1-3, with 9 bases lining up with TRBD1. The CDR3 sequence is 15 residues long. Germline CDR1 reads KGHSH; CDR2 reads LQKENI. J was trimmed by 4 bases and V by 4 bases; bases with no gene match: 5. The CDR3 sequence is CASSQGQGDGNTIYF. The DNA for the CDR3 is TGTGCCAGCTCACAGGGACAGGGAGACGGAAACACCATATATTTT.

V gene TRBV19 combines with J gene TRBJ1-2; TRBD1 is a possible D gene (6 bases). The germline CDR1 and CDR2 sequences are LNHDA and SQIVND (reference sequence). Deletions cut 4 bases from V and 6 bases from J, with 9 bases between. This CDR3 is built from 12 residues. In DNA form, the CDR3 reads TGTGCCAGTAGTACAGGGGCCCATGGCTACACCTTC. Translating gives CASSTGAHGYTF. The full variable domain, rest sourced from reference TRBV19 and TRBJ1-2, is DGGITQSPKYLFRKEGQNVTLSCEQNLNHDAMYWYRQDPGQGLRLIYYSQIVNDFQKGDIAEGYSVSREKKESFPLTVTSAQKNPTAFYLCASSTGAHGYTFGSGTRLTVV.

This sequence joins TRBV20-1 and TRBJ1-3; D not resolved. Germline CDR1 DFQATT, CDR2 SNEGSKA (reference sequence). Trimming took off 3 bases at V and 0 bases at J, with 12 bases between the two ends. The CDR3 is 15 amino acids. The CDR3 sequence is CSASQDSSSGNTIYF. The CDR3 DNA follows: TGCAGTGCTAGTCAGGACTCAAGCTCTGGAAACACCATATATTTT.

The count of this clone is one. V is TRBV24-1 and J is TRBJ2-3, with D unclear. The germline V gene encodes CDR1 KGHDR and CDR2 SFDVKD. The CDR3 contains 11 residues. Deletions cut 6 bases from V and 2 bases from J, with 2 bases between. The CDR3 DNA reads as TGTGCCACCAGTCTCACAGATACGCAGTATTTT. This codes for CATSLTDTQYF.

This clone showed up just a few times. The CDR3 spells CASRPGHTAYEQYF. The CDR3 DNA reads as TGTGCCAGCAGACCGGGACATACAGCCTACGAGCAGTACTTC. The V call is TRBV27, the J call TRBJ2-7, with D possibly being TRBD1 (6 bases). CDR3 length: 14 residues. Germline CDR1 and CDR2: MNHEY and SMNVEV (reference sequence). V gave up 6 bases and J gave up 2 bases, with 14 bases separating them.

The chain joins TRBV27 to TRBJ1-2, with D possibly being TRBD1 (6 bases). Trimming cost V 10 bases and J 0 bases, with 15 bases left between them. CDR3 size: 14 residues. Germline V gene lookup returns CDR1 MNHEY and CDR2 SMNVEV (reference sequence). The CDR3 DNA sequence: TGTGCCACCAAGGACAGCTCCGCTAACTATGGCTACACCTTC. It yields the protein CATKDSSANYGYTF.

The chain couples TRBV6-5 to TRBJ1-2; 10 bases are a match to TRBD1. The ends lost 6 bases at V and 4 bases at J; junction bases unmatched: 8. Per germline, CDR1 MNHEY and CDR2 SVGAGI. There are 15 residues in the CDR3. The CDR3: CASSVGTGVRYGYTF. CDR3 DNA sequence: TGTGCCAGCAGCGTTGGGACAGGGGTCCGCTATGGCTACACCTTC.

The chain recombines TRBV5-8 with TRBJ1-1; D call uncertain. The germline V gene encodes CDR1 SGHTS and CDR2 YDEGEE. Trimming removed 0 bases at V and 0 bases at J, with 6 bases between. This CDR3 contains 14 residues. CDR3 protein: CASSLDTLNTEAFF. In DNA, the CDR3 is TGTGCCAGCAGCTTGGACACACTGAACACTGAAGCTTTCTTT.

This clone was seen a single time. The rearrangement uses TRBV11-2 and TRBJ1-3; D might be TRBD1 (6 bases). The length of the CDR3 is 14 residues. Germline V CDR1 and CDR2: SGHAT, FQNNGV. Trimming took 6 bases from V and 7 from J, leaving 16 bases between them. The CDR3 loop reads CASSFSGAGNTIYF. As DNA, the CDR3 is TGTGCCAGCAGTTTCTCAGGGGCCGGGAACACCATATATTTT.